Below, 14 T cell receptor beta chains from the same sample are listed, as sequenced in a study of blood T cells in healthy people across ages. Primers used in a second PCR of roughly 7 to 11 cycles were a sample-barcoded 5' primer and a J-beta primer mix. Using its own MiXCR run on the 5' RACE reads, TCRdb lists one record per CDR3 protein. The table includes 650,000 to 1,000,000 distinct CDR3 sequences, around 34% detected once. The sequenced material came from blood. The receptors shown here come from a young man in good health.

This clonotype turned up a few times. The V call is TRBV5-1, the J call TRBJ1-2; no firm D call. CDR3 length: 14 residues. Trimming cost V 5 bases and J 3 bases, with 14 bases left between them. Germline V gene data show CDR1 as SGHRS and CDR2 as YFSETQ. The CDR3 region is CASRVGEVDYGYTF. CDR3 DNA sequence: TGCGCCAGCAGAGTGGGAGAGGTCGACTATGGCTACACCTTC.

This clonotype has a count of ten or more. The CDR3 loop is CSARERTGNYEQYF. Here the CDR3 DNA reads TGCAGTGCTAGAGAGAGGACAGGAAACTACGAGCAGTACTTC. V usage is TRBV20-1 and J usage is TRBJ2-7; 7 bases map to TRBD1. Looked up from germline, CDR1 is DFQATT and CDR2 is SNEGSKA (reference sequence). V was pared by 0 bases and J by 3 bases, with 5 bases of the junction left unmatched. This CDR3 is built from 14 residues.

This chain connects TRBV12-3 or TRBV12-4 to TRBJ2-6, with D unresolved. V shed 9 bases and J shed 3 bases, with 6 bases lying between them. The CDR3 loop spans 12 amino acids. Here the CDR3 DNA reads TGTGCCAGTCGCTATGGGGCCAACGTCCTGACTTTC. Amino acid sequence: CASRYGANVLTF.

This clonotype has a handful of counts. The V gene is TRBV20-1, the J gene TRBJ2-5; tentative D call: TRBD1 (6 bases). In germline, CDR1 is DFQATT, CDR2 SNEGSKA (reference sequence). The CDR3 sequence is 14 residues long. Deletions cut 6 bases from V and 11 bases from J, with 25 bases between. CDR3 sequence reads: CSALGQLTYNEQYF. In DNA, the CDR3 is TGCAGTGCCCTAGGACAGTTGACTTACAATGAGCAGTACTTC.

In DNA form, the CDR3 reads TGTGCCAGCAGACGCGACGAAAGCTATGGCTACACCTTC. Protein sequence: CASRRDESYGYTF. The rearrangement uses TRBV6-5 and TRBJ1-2; D unresolved. Trimming removed 6 bases at V and 4 bases at J, with 12 bases between. Germline V CDR1 and CDR2: MNHEY, SVGAGI. The CDR3 totals 13 residues.

The sample holds a few counts of this clonotype. V is TRBV12-3 or TRBV12-4 and J is TRBJ2-1; 11 bases map to TRBD1. The CDR3 spans 17 residues. After removal of 3 bases from V and 13 bases from J, the junction contained 17 bases not matched to a gene. In nucleotides, the CDR3 is TGTGCCAGCAGTTTGTTTGGGGACAGGGGGACCCAAGAGACCCAGTTCTTC. Protein sequence: CASSLFGDRGTQETQFF.

About this clonotype itself: This may be a read error, as it is one base from a much larger clone. This rearrangement joins TRBV4-3 to TRBJ2-7, with no clear D. Germline V lookup: CDR1 LGHNA, CDR2 YSLEER. CDR3 length: 17 residues. The germline V and J ends were trimmed by 0 bases and 0 bases, with 15 bases remaining between them. CDR3 coding DNA: TGCGCCAGCAGCCAAGATTGCCGGACGGCGAGCTCCTACGAGCAGTACTTC. Translating gives CASSQDCRTASSYEQYF.

This chain uses TRBV7-2 with TRBJ2-1; D might be TRBD2 (5 bases). Trimming took off 5 bases at V and 8 bases at J, with 13 bases between the two ends. The germline V gene encodes CDR1 SGHTA and CDR2 FQGNSA. CDR3 length: 13 amino acids. CDR3 in amino acids: CASSVGRGHEQFF. CDR3 bases: TGTGCCAGCAGCGTAGGACGGGGTCATGAGCAGTTCTTC.

The V gene is TRBV20-1, the J gene TRBJ2-5; 8 bases fit TRBD1. This CDR3 has 14 amino acids. Unmatched junction bases numbered 6, after V lost 4 bases and J lost 2 bases. CDR1 is DFQATT and CDR2 is SNEGSKA in the germline V gene (reference sequence). CDR3 sequence reads: CSAKPGTGQETQYF. As DNA, the CDR3 is TGCAGTGCTAAACCTGGGACAGGTCAAGAGACCCAGTACTTC.

This clonotype was found many times. The genes are TRBV20-1 and TRBJ2-7, with D unresolved. Germline loops: CDR1 DFQATT, CDR2 SNEGSKA (reference sequence). V lost 1 base to trimming and J lost 6 bases, with 13 bases between them. CDR3 length equals 13 residues. The CDR3 here is CSARVCLCSEQYF. The DNA of the CDR3 is TGCAGTGCTAGAGTGTGTCTTTGCAGCGAGCAGTACTTC.

In the case of this clonotype: This may be a read error, as it is one base from a much larger clone. This sequence joins TRBV7-3 and TRBJ2-1; no clear D gene. Gene TRBJ2-7 matches the end of the DNA better, so the J call may be wrong. This CDR3 is built from 22 residues. Looked up from germline, CDR1 is SGHTA and CDR2 is FQGTGA. CDR3 sequence: CASSPTPRRRGPNIYSYNEQYF. CDR3 in DNA: TGTGCCAGCAGCCCCACCCCCCGAAGGCGCGGTCCCAACATTTACTCCTACAATGAGCAGTACTTC.

This clonotype was observed many times. V usage is TRBV7-8 and J usage is TRBJ1-5; 7 bases match TRBD1. Germline V gene sequence: CDR1 SGHVS, CDR2 FQNEAQ. The CDR3 is made up of 15 amino acids. Trimming cost V 1 base and J 5 bases; bases outside gene matches: 5. Here the CDR3 reads CASSLGGGGYQPQHF. As DNA, the CDR3 is TGTGCCAGCAGCTTAGGTGGAGGGGGCTATCAGCCCCAGCATTTT.

There are many counts of this clonotype. The CDR3 loop reads CASETGTGITDTQYF. In DNA form, the CDR3 reads TGTGCCAGTGAGACCGGGACAGGGATCACAGATACGCAGTATTTT. The chain joins TRBV10-3 to TRBJ2-3; 9 bases fit TRBD1. V gave up 10 bases and J gave up 2 bases; unmatched junction bases: 10. CDR1 is ENHRY and CDR2 is SYGVKD in the germline V gene. The CDR3 runs 15 residues.

The chain has TRBV20-1 and TRBJ2-7; 10 bases are a match to TRBD1. Germline CDR1 is DFQATT and CDR2 is SNEGSKA (reference sequence). The CDR3 is 14 residues long. Trimming at V came to 0 bases and at J to 7 bases, leaving 6 bases not matched to a gene. The CDR3: CSARDGQGGNEQYF. CDR3 DNA: TGCAGTGCTAGAGACGGACAGGGGGGGAATGAGCAGTACTTC.